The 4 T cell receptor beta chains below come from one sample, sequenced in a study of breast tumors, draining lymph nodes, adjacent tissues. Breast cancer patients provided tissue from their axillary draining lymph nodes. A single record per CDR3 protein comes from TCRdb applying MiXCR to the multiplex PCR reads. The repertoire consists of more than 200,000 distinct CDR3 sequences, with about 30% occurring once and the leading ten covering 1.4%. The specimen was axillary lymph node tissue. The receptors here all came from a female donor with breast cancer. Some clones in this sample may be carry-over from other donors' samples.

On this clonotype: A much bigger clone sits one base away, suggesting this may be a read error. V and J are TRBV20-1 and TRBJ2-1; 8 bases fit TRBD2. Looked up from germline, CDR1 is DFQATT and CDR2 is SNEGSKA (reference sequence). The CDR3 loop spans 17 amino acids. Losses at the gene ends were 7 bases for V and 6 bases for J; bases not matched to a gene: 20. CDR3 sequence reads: CSDSPFSAGAPGNEQFF. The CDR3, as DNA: TGCAGTGACAGCCCCTTTTCAGCGGGAGCGCCCGGCAATGAGCAGTTCTTC.

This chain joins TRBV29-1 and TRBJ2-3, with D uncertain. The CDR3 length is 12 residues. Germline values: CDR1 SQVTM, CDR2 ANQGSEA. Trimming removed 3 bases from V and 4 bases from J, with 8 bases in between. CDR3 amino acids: CSVESDPDTQYF. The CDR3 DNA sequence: TGCAGCGTTGAGAGCGATCCAGATACGCAGTATTTT.

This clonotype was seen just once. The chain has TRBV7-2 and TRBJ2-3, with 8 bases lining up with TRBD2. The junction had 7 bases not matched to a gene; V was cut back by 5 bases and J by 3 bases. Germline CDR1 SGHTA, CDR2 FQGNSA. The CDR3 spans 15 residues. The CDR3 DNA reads TGTGCCAGCAGCCCCGGGGGGGGGGTTACAGATACGCAGTATTTT. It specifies CASSPGGGVTDTQYF.

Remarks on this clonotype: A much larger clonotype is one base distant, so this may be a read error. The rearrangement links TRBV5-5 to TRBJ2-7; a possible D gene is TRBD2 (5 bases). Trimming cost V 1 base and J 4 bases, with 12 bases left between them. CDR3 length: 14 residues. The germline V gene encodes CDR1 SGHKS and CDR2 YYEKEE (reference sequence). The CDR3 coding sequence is TGTGCCAGCAGCTTGAATAGCGCGACTTACGAGCAGTACTTC. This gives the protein CASSLNSATYEQYF.